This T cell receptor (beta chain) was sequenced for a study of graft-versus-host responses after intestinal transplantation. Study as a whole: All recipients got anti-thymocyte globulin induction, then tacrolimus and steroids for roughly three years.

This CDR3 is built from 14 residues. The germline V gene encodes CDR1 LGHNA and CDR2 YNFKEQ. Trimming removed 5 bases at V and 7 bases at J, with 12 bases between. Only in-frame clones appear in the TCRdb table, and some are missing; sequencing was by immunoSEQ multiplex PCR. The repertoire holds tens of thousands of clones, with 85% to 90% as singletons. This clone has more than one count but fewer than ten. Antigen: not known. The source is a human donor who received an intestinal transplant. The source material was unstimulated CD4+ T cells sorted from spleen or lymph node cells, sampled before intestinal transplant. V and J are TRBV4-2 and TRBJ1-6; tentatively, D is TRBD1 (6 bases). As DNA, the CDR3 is TGTGCCAGCAGCAACCGGGACACGAATTCACCCCTCCACTTT. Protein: CASSNRDTNSPLHF.